This TCR beta chain was obtained from a study of blood T cell repertoires in COVID-19. Study-wide background: The samples span acute and convalescent COVID-19 from the United States, Italy and Spain. Sources were T cells, B-cell-depleted T cells, or PBMCs; the material itself was cDNA or gDNA.

Study processing details: From reference gene primer amplification, estimates of nucleated cell counts were derived. The protocol was immunoSEQ multiplex PCR, while the TCRdb copy is restricted to in-frame clones and leaves out a portion. From that table come the V and J calls and clone size; the DNA was used to work out D and trimming. The data hold 260,000 or so clones, with roughly 87% observed a single time. V lost 5 bases, J lost 1 base, and 7 bases lay in between. This CDR3 comprises 14 residues. The germline V gene encodes CDR1 SGDLS and CDR2 YYNGEE. The chain recombines TRBV9 with TRBJ1-6, with D perhaps TRBD1 (6 bases). Sequencing used peripheral blood. The TCR comes from a human donor in a cohort sampled during active COVID-19. CDR3 nucleotides: TGTGCCAGCAGGGGGGCATCCTATAATTCACCCCTCCACTTT. Translating gives CASRGASYNSPLHF.